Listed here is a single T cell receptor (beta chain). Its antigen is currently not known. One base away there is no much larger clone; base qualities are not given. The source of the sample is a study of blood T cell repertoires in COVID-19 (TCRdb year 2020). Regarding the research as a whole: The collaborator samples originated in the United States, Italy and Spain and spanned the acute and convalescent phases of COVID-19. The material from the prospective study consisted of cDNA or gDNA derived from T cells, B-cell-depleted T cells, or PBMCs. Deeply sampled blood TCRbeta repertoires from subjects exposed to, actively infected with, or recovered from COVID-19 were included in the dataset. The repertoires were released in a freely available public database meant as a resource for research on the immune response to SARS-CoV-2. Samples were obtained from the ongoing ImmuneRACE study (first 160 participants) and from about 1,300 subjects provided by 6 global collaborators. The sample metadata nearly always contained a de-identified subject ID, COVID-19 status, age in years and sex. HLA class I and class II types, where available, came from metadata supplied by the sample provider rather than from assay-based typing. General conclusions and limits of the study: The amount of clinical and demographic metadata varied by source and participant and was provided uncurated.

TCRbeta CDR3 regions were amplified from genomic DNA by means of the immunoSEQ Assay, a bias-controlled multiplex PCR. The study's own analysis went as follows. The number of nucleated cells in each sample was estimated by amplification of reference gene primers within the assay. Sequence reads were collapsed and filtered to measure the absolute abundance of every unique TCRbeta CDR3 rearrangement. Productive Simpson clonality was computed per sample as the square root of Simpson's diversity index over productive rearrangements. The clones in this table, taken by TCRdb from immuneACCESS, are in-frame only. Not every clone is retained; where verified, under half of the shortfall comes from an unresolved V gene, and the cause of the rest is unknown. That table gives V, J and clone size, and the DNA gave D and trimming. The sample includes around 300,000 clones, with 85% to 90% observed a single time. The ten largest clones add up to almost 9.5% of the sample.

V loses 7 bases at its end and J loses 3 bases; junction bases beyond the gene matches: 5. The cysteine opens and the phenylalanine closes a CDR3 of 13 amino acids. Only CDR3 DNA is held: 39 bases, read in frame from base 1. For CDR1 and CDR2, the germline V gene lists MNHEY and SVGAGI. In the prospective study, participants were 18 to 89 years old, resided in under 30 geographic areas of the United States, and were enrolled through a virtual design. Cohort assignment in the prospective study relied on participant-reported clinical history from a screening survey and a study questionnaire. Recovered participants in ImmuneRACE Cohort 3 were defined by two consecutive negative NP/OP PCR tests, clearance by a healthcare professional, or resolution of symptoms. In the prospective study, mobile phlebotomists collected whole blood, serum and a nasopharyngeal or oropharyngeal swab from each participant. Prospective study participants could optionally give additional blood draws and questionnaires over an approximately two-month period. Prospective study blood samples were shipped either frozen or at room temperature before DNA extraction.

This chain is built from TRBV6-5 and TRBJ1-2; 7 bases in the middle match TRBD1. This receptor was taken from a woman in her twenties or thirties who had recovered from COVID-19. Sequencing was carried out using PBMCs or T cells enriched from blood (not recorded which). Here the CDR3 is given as CASISGGDYGYTF. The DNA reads TGTGCCAGCATTTCAGGGGGAGACTATGGCTACACCTTC.